This T cell receptor (beta chain) was observed in a study of T cell changes during pregnancy in multiple sclerosis. Here immunoSEQ multiplex PCR was the method, and the copy in TCRdb shows in-frame clones only, minus some. The sample shows about 84,000 clones, about 95% of them seen only once. The sequence came from a female donor with multiple sclerosis, enrolled in a pregnancy study. This specimen consisted of peripheral blood, obtained in the third trimester of pregnancy.

CDR3 DNA: TGTGCCAGCAAAGGGGTCGAGCAGTACTTC. Amino acid sequence: CASKGVEQYF. The chain couples TRBV6-5 to TRBJ2-7, with D possibly matching TRBD1 (5 bases). The germline V and J ends were trimmed by 7 bases and 6 bases, with 7 bases remaining between them. This CDR3 spans 10 amino acids. CDR1 MNHEY and CDR2 SVGAGI come from the germline V gene.